This TCR beta chain was retrieved from a study of cytomegalovirus exposure and HLA in healthy donors. Across the study: Out of about 190 million T cells, an earlier analysis found roughly 100 million unique TCR beta sequences in total. Study-wide points: Most subjects' HLA-A and HLA-B alleles were reportedly predicted from TCR beta sequences. Excluded were some V segments that proved indistinguishable, including TRBV6-2 and TRBV6-3.

A remark on this clone: Its target is unknown.

The ends were cut back, 8 bases at V and 0 bases at J, with 24 bases in the middle. Per the germline V gene, CDR1 is SQVTM and CDR2 is ANQGSEA. This CDR3 comprises 17 residues. PCR used 60 Vbeta primers and 13 Jbeta primers. This table comes from immunoSEQ multiplex PCR, and its TCRdb copy is limited to in-frame clones, with some not included. The repertoire table contains over 110,000 clones. Sequencing was carried out using PBMCs. This rearrangement joins TRBV29-1 to TRBJ2-3, with D perhaps matching TRBD2 (6 bases). The source is a male donor in good health and CMV-seronegative. The CDR3 DNA reads TGCAGCTCTTCTGGGTTAGGAGTAGCGGATAGCACAGATACGCAGTATTTT. Translation gives CSSSGLGVADSTDTQYF.